The rows below give T cell receptor beta chains drawn from one sample of a study of cytomegalovirus exposure and HLA in healthy donors. Produced via immunoSEQ multiplex PCR; TCRdb's table is partial and in-frame only. Recorded for this sample: some 140,000 clones. Sequencing was done on a sample of PBMCs. Receptor source: a woman in her 40s in good health and CMV-seronegative. Each CDR3 is given with its conserved first and last residue.

TRBV10-3	CAISDPGGGAEGYTF
TRBV10-3	CAISESSGVREQYF
TRBV19	CASIPRQGRRRNTEAFF
TRBV19	CASSISGKRSGNTIYF
TRBV27	CASRPGTGSYNEQFF
TRBV27	CASSLLPGQGRTEAFF
TRBV19	CASSSDRGRQPQHF
TRBV11-2	CASSLLGSSYNSPLHF
TRBV29-1	CSVGLLEQFF
TRBV7-3	CASSPGTGPFSGNTIYF
TRBV18	CASSPEGGRGSYEQYF
TRBV28	CASSFFNEQFF
TRBV19	CASTPAGDGNTIYF
TRBV5-6	CASSPMFREANEKLFF
TRBV4-2	CASSQGAGGRGETQYF
TRBV19	CASHYTGELFF
TRBV7-3	CASSPRPARSTEAFF
TRBV5-1	CASSQQGWETQYF
TRBV5-1	CASSSSGGNLQETQYF
TRBV6-6	CASRRTGGEDTGELFF
TRBV6-1	CASSVSYRGDYGYTF
TRBV5-6	CASSLARSGYNSPLHF
TRBV5-1	CASSLGGGKSGELFF
TRBV7-9	CASSLGDRDTGELFF
TRBV4-2	CASSQVGSGPYGYTF
TRBV15	CATSSRAAGNTIYF
TRBV5-1	CASSWTRNEKLFF
TRBV4-3	CASSQDVRGSTEAFF
TRBV15	CATSRVSETEAFF
TRBV27	CGRGITDTQYF
TRBV6-5	CASTLDRGRRAFF
TRBV6-6	CASSYFDSFYGYTF
TRBV7-6	CASSLGDSFSGNTICF
TRBV5-1	CASKQGLRDEQYF
TRBV29-1	CSAAGGGRETQYF
TRBV7-9	CASSQGQISTDTQYF
TRBV4-1	CASSQEGGQGVYEQYF
TRBV27	CASSLSWRLNQPQHF
TRBV19	CASSTSGTGNYNEQFF
TRBV4-1	CASSPVYGELFF
TRBV7-9	CASSFQGRPAGYTF
TRBV4-2	CASSQDHDRGPYEQYF
TRBV10-3	CAISESRREAFF
TRBV2	CASSPDNSPNQPQHF
TRBV29-1	CSVGGRGERNIQYF
TRBV20-1	CSADTPYGYTF
TRBV25-1	CASSRTGGSYEQYF
TRBV7-8	CASSLLTGGTEAFF
TRBV7-8	CASSVTGTGVNNSPLHF
TRBV7-9	CASSSIRQGGMNTEAFF
TRBV19	CASSKQFNTEAFF
TRBV15	CATSVAGISGANVLTF
TRBV9	CASSVQGATNEKLFF
TRBV6-6	CASILASSNYGYTF
TRBV5-1	CASSLAAGTSGAYEQFF
TRBV2	CASQTDYSNQPQHF
TRBV7-3	CASSPLSVGSTGELFF